Presented here are 14 T cell receptor beta chains from one specimen sequenced in a study of CD8+ T cells in alopecia areata (dated by TCRdb to between 2018 and 2020). This sample's time point label indicates: baseline before oral tofacitinib. Library generation was performed with the immunoSEQ multiplex PCR assay. For TCR sequencing, RNA was extracted from every sample and reverse transcribed into cDNA to serve as template. As stored in TCRdb, this immuneACCESS dataset retains in-frame rearrangements with V and J assigned. A fraction of the clones does not appear; measured against another copy, unresolved V genes explain less than half of the discrepancy, and the remainder lacks a known reason. This sample lists more than 200,000 clones; 65% to 70% were detected once. The ten largest make up around 1.2% of the sample. Sequences were derived from CD4+ T cells sorted from blood, sampled at week 0. Receptor source: a human donor with alopecia areata.

Only one count was recorded for this clone. The genes are TRBV5-1 and TRBJ2-5, with 7 bases lining up with TRBD1. Trimming cost V 6 bases and J 5 bases; bases outside gene matches: 10. The CDR3 extends over 14 amino acids. The germline V gene has CDR1 SGHRS and CDR2 YFSETQ. The CDR3 nucleotides are TGCGCCAGCACCCCACAGGGGCTCGGGGAGACCCAGTACTTC. Its translation is CASTPQGLGETQYF.

The rearrangement uses TRBV4-1 and TRBJ2-7; no clear D gene. The CDR3 covers 12 residues. Germline CDR1 is MGHRA and CDR2 is YSYEKL. The germline V and J ends were trimmed by 1 base and 0 bases, with 1 base remaining between them. CDR3 sequence: CASSQGSYEQYF. Written as DNA, the CDR3 is TGCGCCAGCAGCCAAGGCTCCTACGAGCAGTACTTC.

This clone was detected only a few times. V and J are TRBV29-1 and TRBJ2-5, with D perhaps matching TRBD1 (6 bases). Looked up from germline, CDR1 is SQVTM and CDR2 is ANQGSEA. The CDR3 extends over 14 amino acids. V was pared by 4 bases and J by 1 base, with 13 bases between. CDR3: CSVAQGISQETQYF. CDR3 nucleotide sequence: TGCAGCGTTGCCCAGGGGATTAGCCAAGAGACCCAGTACTTC. Looking up the rest from reference TRBV29-1 and TRBJ2-5 gives the full variable domain: SAVISQKPSRDICQRGTSLTIQCQVDSQVTMMFWYRQQPGQSLTLIATANQGSEATYESGFVIDKFPISRPNLTFSTLTVSNMSPEDSSIYLCSVAQGISQETQYFGPGTRLLVL.

The rearrangement links TRBV7-2 to TRBJ1-5; the D is unclear. Trimming cost V 0 bases and J 7 bases, with 10 bases left between them. This CDR3 has 14 residues. CDR1 SGHTA and CDR2 FQGNSA come from the germline V gene. The CDR3 region is CASSLAGERQPQHF. CDR3 DNA: TGTGCCAGCAGCTTAGCCGGGGAGCGCCAGCCCCAGCATTTT.

V and J are TRBV29-1 and TRBJ2-3, with 9 bases aligning to TRBD1. CDR1 is SQVTM, CDR2 ANQGSEA, per germline. Germline trimming cut 6 bases from V and 1 base from J; bases unmatched to any gene: 2. This CDR3 has 13 residues. Here the CDR3 DNA reads TGCAGCGTCGGGGACAGGGGCACAGATACGCAGTATTTT. Translation: CSVGDRGTDTQYF.

This clone was found once. V and J are TRBV7-2 and TRBJ2-7; D is unclear. The germline CDR1 and CDR2 sequences are SGHTA and FQGNSA. The CDR3 is 14 residues long. The V and J ends lost 1 base and 2 bases respectively, with 9 bases between them. This CDR3 is CASSLGRRTYEQYF. The DNA of the CDR3 is TGTGCCAGCAGCTTAGGTCGCAGGACCTACGAGCAGTACTTC.

The V and J genes are TRBV4-2 and TRBJ1-2; D gene uncertain. V was shortened by 2 bases and J by 8 bases, with 12 bases between the two germline ends. The CDR3 extends over 13 amino acids. CDR1 is LGHNA, CDR2 YNFKEQ, per germline. The CDR3 nucleotides are TGTGCCAGCAGCCAACCGGATCAGAGGGGCTACACCTTC. Its protein is CASSQPDQRGYTF.

This clone was picked up one time. The genes are TRBV6-6 and TRBJ2-5, with D maybe TRBD2 (7 bases). The V gene lost 7 bases and the J gene lost 2 bases, with 14 bases spanning the gap. The CDR3 has 14 residues. Germline assignment: CDR1 MNHNY and CDR2 SVGAGI (reference sequence). CDR3 region: CASTLGGLQETQYF. In DNA form, the CDR3 reads TGTGCCAGCACCCTGGGGGGGCTACAAGAGACCCAGTACTTC.

The chain joins TRBV7-2 to TRBJ1-1; possibly TRBD1 for D (5 bases). This CDR3 comprises 14 residues. V lost 5 bases, J lost 4 bases, and 14 bases lay in between. CDR1 and CDR2 (germline): SGHTA, FQGNSA. The CDR3 nucleotides read TGTGCCAGCAGCCGTCCAGGGTTCGGCACTGAAGCTTTCTTT. Translation: CASSRPGFGTEAFF.

This chain uses TRBV7-2 with TRBJ1-4; possible D gene TRBD1, 5 bases. There are 14 residues in the CDR3. Looked up from germline, CDR1 is SGHTA and CDR2 is FQGNSA. Trimming stripped 4 bases from V and 7 bases from J, with 13 bases between. CDR3 sequence: CASSWGRRGEKLFF. CDR3 bases: TGTGCCAGCAGCTGGGGGAGACGAGGTGAAAAACTGTTTTTT.

This clone was observed a few times. The chain has TRBV2 and TRBJ2-5; the match to TRBD1 covers 9 bases. The V segment lost 6 bases and the J segment 5 bases; nucleotides outside the gene matches: 13. The CDR3 runs 16 residues. The germline V gene encodes CDR1 SNHLY and CDR2 FYNNEI. The CDR3 here is CASSPPWTGEEETQYF. The CDR3 DNA reads TGTGCCAGCAGCCCCCCATGGACAGGGGAGGAGGAGACCCAGTACTTC. Full variable domain (missing parts from reference TRBV2 and TRBJ2-5): EPEVTQTPSHQVTQMGQEVILRCVPISNHLYFYWYRQILGQKVEFLVSFYNNEISEKSEIFDDQFSVERPDGSNFTLKIRSTKLEDSAMYFCASSPPWTGEEETQYFGPGTRLLVL.

V is TRBV29-1 and J is TRBJ2-7; possibly TRBD2 for D (5 bases). CDR1 and CDR2 (germline): SQVTM, ANQGSEA. The CDR3 sequence is 14 residues long. V dropped 4 bases and J dropped 3 bases, with 16 bases sitting between them. Written as DNA, the CDR3 is TGCAGCGTTGCCCGGGGTATCGGCGACTACGAGCAGTACTTC. The encoded protein is CSVARGIGDYEQYF.

V is TRBV9 and J is TRBJ1-6; 7 bases are a match to TRBD1. Germline V gives CDR1 SGDLS, CDR2 YYNGEE. The CDR3 is 14 residues long. The V and J ends lost 4 bases and 10 bases, in that order; junction bases with no gene match: 8. CDR3 in DNA: TGTGCCAGCAGCTTACGACAGGGTGGATCACCCCTCCACTTT. It encodes CASSLRQGGSPLHF.

The genes are TRBV6-5 and TRBJ1-2, with D possibly TRBD1 on 6 matching bases. Germline V lookup: CDR1 MNHEY, CDR2 SVGAGI. The CDR3 runs 14 residues. Trimming stripped 4 bases from V and 5 bases from J, with 14 bases between. The CDR3 coding sequence is TGTGCCAGCAGTTCCGAAGGGGGGGGATATGGCTACACCTTC. Its translation: CASSSEGGGYGYTF.